This T cell receptor (beta chain) was captured in a study of T cell responses to AZD1222 COVID-19 vaccine. The analysis combined second doses at about 4 or about 12 weeks. This CDR3 comprises 13 residues. V was trimmed by 3 bases and J by 4 bases, leaving 10 bases between them. The V gene's germline CDR1 is DFQATT and CDR2 SNEGSKA (reference sequence). The assay was immunoSEQ multiplex PCR, and TCRdb's table has in-frame clones only and misses some. The profile covers fewer than 120,000 clones, with just under 95% appearing a single time and roughly 2.5% taken by the ten largest. In regard to this clone: The target antigen is unknown.

Points from the study as a whole: Two doses of AZD1222 preceded a rise in Spike-specific TCR breadth and depth.

This clonotype was sampled from an adult who received the AZD1222 COVID-19 vaccine. The chain combines TRBV20-1 with TRBJ2-1; maybe TRBD1 (5 bases). The sequences come from peripheral blood, collected 28 days after the second AZD1222 dose. CDR3 DNA sequence: TGCAGTGCTAGTTCCCAGGGTTACAATGAGCAGTTCTTC. It encodes CSASSQGYNEQFF.